The 8 T cell receptor beta chains below all came from one sample that was sequenced in a study of early T cells in non-severe SARS-CoV-2 infection. TCRdb reprocessed the 5' RACE reads with MiXCR, giving one entry per CDR3 protein. The sample records 75,000 to 90,000 distinct CDR3 sequences, more than 10% being singletons. The sequenced sample consisted of whole blood. The receptors were gathered from an adult who was a healthcare worker with PCR-confirmed SARS-CoV-2 infection or an uninfected control (not recorded which).

The genes are TRBV29-1 and TRBJ1-2; a weak D match, TRBD1 (5 bases). CDR3 size: 14 residues. Deletions cut 2 bases from V and 4 bases from J, with 14 bases between. CDR1 is SQVTM and CDR2 is ANQGSEA in the germline V gene. The DNA for the CDR3 is TGCAGCGTTGAACGGGACCTAACGACCTATGGCTACACCTTC. Translation gives CSVERDLTTYGYTF. The whole variable domain, filled in from reference TRBV29-1 and TRBJ1-2, reads SAVISQKPSRDICQRGTSLTIQCQVDSQVTMMFWYRQQPGQSLTLIATANQGSEATYESGFVIDKFPISRPNLTFSTLTVSNMSPEDSSIYLCSVERDLTTYGYTFGSGTRLTVV.

There are many counts of this clonotype. This chain connects TRBV12-3 or TRBV12-4 to TRBJ1-6; tentatively, D is TRBD1 (5 bases). Trimming removed 2 bases from V and 9 bases from J, with 11 bases in between. This CDR3 contains 14 residues. The CDR3 DNA follows: TGTGCCAGCAGTTTAACCGAGGGGTTTTCACCCCTCCACTTT. It encodes CASSLTEGFSPLHF.

This clonotype was detected only a few times. This chain links TRBV11-2 with TRBJ1-3; possible D gene TRBD1, 5 bases. Germline V gives CDR1 SGHAT, CDR2 FQNNGV. V lost 5 bases to trimming and J lost 0 bases, with 17 bases between them. CDR3 length: 17 residues. CDR3 amino acids: CASSKTSQGSSGNTIYF. Here the CDR3 DNA reads TGTGCCAGCAGCAAAACGTCCCAGGGCAGCTCTGGAAACACCATATATTTT.

This clonotype showed up just a few times. The genes are TRBV20-1 and TRBJ1-1; D is unresolved. Looked up from germline, CDR1 is DFQATT and CDR2 is SNEGSKA (reference sequence). The CDR3 extends over 12 amino acids. V lost 5 bases and J lost 7, with 14 bases in between. CDR3 in amino acids: CSAAETGIEAFF. The CDR3 bases are TGCAGTGCTGCAGAGACCGGGATTGAAGCTTTCTTT.

This clonotype was seen at least ten times. The V and J genes are TRBV12-3 or TRBV12-4 and TRBJ1-2; D possibly corresponds to TRBD1 (5 bases). V dropped 6 bases and J dropped 6 bases, with 17 bases sitting between them. The CDR3 is 14 amino acids. As DNA, the CDR3 is TGTGCCAGCAGCCCTAAGGGACGGCTTGATGGCTACACCTTC. Translating gives CASSPKGRLDGYTF.

This clonotype is medium-sized within its sample. The chain joins TRBV10-3 to TRBJ2-1, with TRBD2 matching 16 bases. V was clipped by 3 bases and J by 0 bases; unmatched bases: 17. In germline, CDR1 is ENHRY, CDR2 SYGVKD. The CDR3 covers 23 residues. The CDR3: CAISDPEGLAGGKPPSSYNEQFF. In nucleotides, the CDR3 is TGTGCCATCAGTGACCCTGAGGGACTAGCGGGGGGGAAGCCCCCGAGCTCCTACAATGAGCAGTTCTTC.

This clonotype was seen only a few times. The rearrangement joins TRBV24-1 to TRBJ2-2; D not certain. Between the trimmed V and J ends, which lost 1 base and 5 bases, there was a span of 13 bases. The CDR3 covers 16 residues. The germline V gene encodes CDR1 KGHDR and CDR2 SFDVKD. DNA of the CDR3: TGTGCCACCAGTGATTTTTCAGGCGGATCTACCGGGGAGCTGTTTTTT. It translates to CATSDFSGGSTGELFF.

This clonotype was seen many times. V gene TRBV7-2 combines with J gene TRBJ2-2; the D is unclear. The CDR3 runs to 12 residues. The germline V and J ends were trimmed by 2 bases and 5 bases, with 3 bases remaining between them. Germline V CDR1 and CDR2: SGHTA, FQGNSA. The chain's CDR3 is CASSLFTGELFF. Here the CDR3 DNA reads TGTGCCAGCAGCTTATTTACCGGGGAGCTGTTTTTT.